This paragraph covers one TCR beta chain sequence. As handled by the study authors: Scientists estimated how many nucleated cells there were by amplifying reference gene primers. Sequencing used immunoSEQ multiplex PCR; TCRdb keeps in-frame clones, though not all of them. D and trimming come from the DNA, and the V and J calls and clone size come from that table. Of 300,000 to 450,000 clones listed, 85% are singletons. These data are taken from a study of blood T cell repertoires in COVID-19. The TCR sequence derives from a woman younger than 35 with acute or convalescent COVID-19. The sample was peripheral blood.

In nucleotides, the CDR3 is TGTGCCAGCAGCATGATACAGGGGGCGGGTACTGAAGCTTTCTTT. This gives the protein CASSMIQGAGTEAFF. The chain joins TRBV13 to TRBJ1-1, with 9 bases matching TRBD1. The CDR3 sequence is 15 residues long. Germline V gene lookup returns CDR1 PRHDT and CDR2 FYEKMQ (reference sequence). Trimming cost V 5 bases and J 5 bases; bases outside gene matches: 9.